One and the same sample provided the 4 T cell receptor beta chains below, sequenced in a study of T cell repertoires in cytomegalovirus infection. TCRdb reprocessed the reads via MiXCR and lists one record per CDR3 protein. This repertoire shows about 150,000 distinct CDR3 sequences, 20% to 25% found once; its top ten account for over 9.5%. The source material was PBMCs. The receptors originated from a human donor in good health (CMV status not recorded). Some clones in this sample may be carry-over from other donors' samples.

This clonotype has a count of ten or more. The CDR3 sequence: CASRPTGTSVYNEQFF. The CDR3 DNA follows: TGTGCCAGCAGACCCACCGGGACTAGCGTTTACAATGAGCAGTTCTTC. The chain is built from TRBV11-2 and TRBJ2-1; the match to TRBD2 covers 10 bases. The CDR3 runs 16 residues. Trimming removed 6 bases from V and 4 bases from J; junction bases left unmatched: 9. Germline loops: CDR1 SGHAT, CDR2 FQNNGV.

This chain connects TRBV28 to TRBJ2-1, with no clear D. Trimming pared 5 bases from V and 1 base from J, leaving 9 bases between. The CDR3 has 14 amino acids. Germline V CDR1 and CDR2: MDHEN, SYDVKM. The CDR3 protein is CASSVDLSYNEQFF. The DNA of the CDR3 is TGTGCCAGCAGTGTAGACTTGTCCTACAATGAGCAGTTCTTC.

The chain joins TRBV28 to TRBJ1-2; D perhaps matches TRBD1 (6 bases). The CDR3 consists of 15 residues. V was pared by 5 bases and J by 5 bases, with 18 bases between. Germline lookup yields CDR1 MDHEN and CDR2 SYDVKM. Written as DNA, the CDR3 is TGTGCCAGCAGTGTACGCGGGGGGCAAGGATATGGCTACACCTTC. Amino acids: CASSVRGGQGYGYTF.

This rearrangement joins TRBV7-6 to TRBJ2-7; D is ambiguous. Germline V gene data show CDR1 as SGHVS and CDR2 as FNYEAQ. The CDR3 has 16 amino acids. The ends were cut back, 1 base at V and 1 base at J, with 14 bases in the middle. CDR3 DNA: TGTGCCAGCAGCTTAGGGTCTGCACAATCTTCCTACGAGCAGTACTTC. This gives the protein CASSLGSAQSSYEQYF.